Detailed here is one T cell receptor beta chain. This record belongs to a study of blood T cell repertoires in COVID-19. Study as a whole: The analysed material was cDNA or gDNA that came from T cells, B-cell-depleted T cells, or PBMCs.

The length of the CDR3 is 15 residues. CDR1 is LGHDT, CDR2 YNNKEL, per germline (reference sequence). V dropped 4 bases and J dropped 7; count of bases not matched to a gene: 12. Categorization into cohorts depended on clinical history that participants reported. Recovery among Cohort 3 donors was established by two negative PCRs, clearance, or symptom resolution. In the original workflow: Nucleated cell counts were estimated from reference gene primer amplification. Sequencing used immunoSEQ multiplex PCR; TCRdb keeps in-frame clones, though not all of them. V and J calls and clone size come straight from that table; D and trimming were deduced from the DNA. In the table there are some 330,000 clones, over 70% of which are singletons.

The rearrangement links TRBV3-1 (or the pseudogene TRBV3-2) to TRBJ2-5; TRBD2 matches 7 bases. Sequenced: PBMCs or T cells enriched from blood (not recorded which). The sequence was collected from a man aged 30 to 45 who had recovered from COVID-19. The CDR3 sequence is CASSPRTARGGTQYF. In DNA, the CDR3 is TGTGCCAGCAGCCCCAGGACGGCCCGCGGGGGGACCCAGTACTTC.